This TCR beta chain comes out of a study of technical replicates of blood from a handful of donors. Here immunoSEQ multiplex PCR was the method, and the copy in TCRdb shows in-frame clones only, minus some. The sample has about 68,000 clones; 95% to 97% are singletons. This CDR3 contains 16 residues. Trimming left V 0 bases short and J 4 bases short, with 13 bases between. CDR1 is SGHRS and CDR2 is YFSETQ in the germline V gene. J is TRBJ2-2 and V is TRBV5-1, with a possible D match to TRBD1 (6 bases). The specimen sequenced was T cells isolated from PBMCs. The TCR sequence derives from a human donor in good health. The CDR3, as DNA: TGCGCCAGCAGCTTGGGGGCAGGGGATTCCACCGGGGAGCTGTTTTTT. Translation: CASSLGAGDSTGELFF.